The 13 T cell receptor beta chains reported below all come from one sample, sequenced in a study of blood T cell repertoires in COVID-19. Sequenced by immunoSEQ multiplex PCR; TCRdb stores in-frame clones only, minus some. The table shows a few hundred thousand clones, with over 75% occurring only once. What was sequenced was PBMCs or T cells enriched from blood (not recorded which). The receptors were gathered from a middle-aged man in a cohort exposed to, infected with or recovered from COVID-19 (not recorded which).

The gene calls are TRBV28 and TRBJ2-1; 10 bases agree with TRBD2. Trimming at V came to 6 bases and at J to 4 bases, leaving 12 bases not matched to a gene. Germline CDR1 and CDR2: MDHEN and SYDVKM. This CDR3 region has 17 residues. The CDR3 DNA reads TGTGCCAGCAGCTCCGGTGATCTAGCGGGAGTATACAATGAGCAGTTCTTC. Its translation is CASSSGDLAGVYNEQFF.

V usage is TRBV30 and J usage is TRBJ1-1; D may be TRBD1 (6 bases). This CDR3 contains 15 residues. The ends were cut back, 5 bases at V and 1 base at J, with 17 bases in the middle. Germline V gene lookup returns CDR1 GTSNPN and CDR2 SVGIG (reference sequence). The CDR3 protein is CAWALGGAGNTEAFF. The CDR3 DNA follows: TGTGCCTGGGCTCTGGGGGGGGCCGGGAACACTGAAGCTTTCTTT. The whole variable domain, remainder taken from reference TRBV30 and TRBJ1-1, is SQTIHQWPATLVQPVGSPLSLECTVEGTSNPNLYWYRQAAGRGLQLLFYSVGIGQISSEVPQNLSASRPQDRQFILSSKKLLLSDSGFYLCAWALGGAGNTEAFFGQGTRLTVV.

The V and J genes are TRBV19 and TRBJ2-1; 14 nucleotides line up with TRBD2. V shed 5 bases and J 0 bases; nucleotides not matched to a gene: 9. Germline assignment: CDR1 LNHDA and CDR2 SQIVND (reference sequence). The CDR3 is made up of 19 amino acids. The CDR3 reads CASSPGLAGGRSSYNEQFF. CDR3 sequence (DNA): TGTGCCAGTAGTCCAGGACTAGCGGGAGGAAGGAGCTCCTACAATGAGCAGTTCTTC. The whole variable domain, filled in from reference TRBV19 and TRBJ2-1, reads DGGITQSPKYLFRKEGQNVTLSCEQNLNHDAMYWYRQDPGQGLRLIYYSQIVNDFQKGDIAEGYSVSREKKESFPLTVTSAQKNPTAFYLCASSPGLAGGRSSYNEQFFGPGTRLTVL.

This chain connects TRBV18 to TRBJ1-2, with D tentatively TRBD1 (5 bases). Between the trimmed V and J ends, which lost 4 bases and 3 bases, there was a span of 9 bases. This CDR3 is 13 amino acids long. The germline V gene has CDR1 KGHSH and CDR2 LQKENI. The CDR3 spells CASSLGEYYGYTF. The CDR3 DNA reads as TGTGCCAGCTCACTAGGGGAATACTATGGCTACACCTTC.

This clone was detected only once. V gene TRBV9 combines with J gene TRBJ2-1, with D tentatively TRBD2 (5 bases). Germline assignment: CDR1 SGDLS and CDR2 YYNGEE. V was shortened by 0 bases and J by 0 bases, with 7 bases between the two germline ends. This CDR3 comprises 15 residues. The CDR3: CASSVVGNSYNEQFF. DNA of the CDR3: TGTGCCAGCAGCGTAGTCGGGAACTCCTACAATGAGCAGTTCTTC.

The CDR3 is CTSSQDPRESGNEQFF. Written as DNA, the CDR3 is TGCACCAGCAGCCAAGATCCGAGGGAAAGCGGGAATGAGCAGTTCTTC. V gene TRBV1 combines with J gene TRBJ2-1; the table assigns TRBD2, which was not confirmed against the DNA. TRBV1 is marked as a pseudogene. This CDR3 spans 16 amino acids.

The chain recombines TRBV7-9 with TRBJ1-4, with D tentatively TRBD1 (5 bases). The CDR3 length is 14 residues. Germline CDR1 SEHNR, CDR2 FQNEAQ (reference sequence). V lost 2 bases and J 5 bases, leaving 9 bases between the germline ends. The CDR3 reads CASSLRQQNEKLFF. The DNA for the CDR3 is TGTGCCAGCAGCTTAAGACAGCAAAATGAAAAACTGTTTTTT.

The J gene is TRBJ2-6, the V gene TRBV4-1; 9 bases are shared with TRBD2. V trimming: 5 bases; J trimming: 5 bases; junction bases outside the gene matches: 13. CDR1 MGHRA and CDR2 YSYEKL come from the germline V gene. This CDR3 spans 18 amino acids. CDR3 in DNA: TGCGCCAGCAGCGCGGGAGGGTTTCTTCTCGGTTGGGCCAACGTCCTGACTTTC. Protein: CASSAGGFLLGWANVLTF.

The gene calls are TRBV10-2 and TRBJ2-1; unclear D gene. The CDR3 runs 14 residues. CDR1 and CDR2 (germline): WSHSY, SAAADI. With 6 bases removed from V and 1 base from J, the gap between germline ends came to 10 bases. CDR3 in DNA: TGCGCCAGCAGCGTGAGCACGTCCTACAATGAGCAGTTCTTC. This codes for CASSVSTSYNEQFF.

The chain carries TRBV18 and TRBJ1-1; D is perhaps TRBD1 (5 bases). V was shortened by 5 bases and J by 4 bases, with 14 bases between the two germline ends. CDR1 and CDR2 (germline): KGHSH, LQKENI. The CDR3 spans 14 residues. CDR3 sequence (DNA): TGTGCCAGCTCAAGAAGCAGGGATTTCACTGAAGCTTTCTTT. Protein product: CASSRSRDFTEAFF.

The rearrangement links TRBV6-5 to TRBJ2-5; D is perhaps TRBD1 (5 bases). Germline values: CDR1 MNHEY, CDR2 SVGAGI. This CDR3 is 14 amino acids long. Trimming pared 7 bases from V and 3 bases from J, leaving 15 bases between. The CDR3 is CASTPQRREETQYF. CDR3 bases: TGTGCCAGCACCCCACAACGCAGGGAAGAGACCCAGTACTTC.

V gene TRBV28 combines with J gene TRBJ2-1; the match to TRBD2 covers 10 bases. The J segment lost 4 bases and the V segment lost 6 bases, leaving 6 bases of the junction unmatched. Per germline, CDR1 MDHEN and CDR2 SYDVKM. The CDR3 sequence is 15 residues long. The CDR3 here is CASSDGLAVYNEQFF. Written as DNA, the CDR3 is TGTGCCAGCAGCGACGGACTAGCGGTATACAATGAGCAGTTCTTC.

J is TRBJ2-1 and V is TRBV5-1, with 14 bases aligning to TRBD2. J lost 8 bases, V lost 5 bases, and 6 bases had no gene match. CDR1 SGHRS and CDR2 YFSETQ come from the germline V gene. This CDR3 comprises 15 residues. The CDR3 sequence: CASSFGTSGSYEQFF. In DNA, the CDR3 is TGCGCCAGCAGTTTCGGGACTAGCGGGAGCTATGAGCAGTTCTTC.